The entry below gives a single T cell receptor beta chain sequence along with its context. This record comes from a study of blood T cell repertoires in COVID-19. Study-wide context: Some COVID-19 samples were acute and others convalescent; all came from the United States, Italy and Spain.

Seattle participants joined during active infection and were tracked over time. Produced via immunoSEQ multiplex PCR; TCRdb's table is partial and in-frame only. The sample holds 200,000 to 250,000 clones, nearly 85% seen once. This CDR3 spans 16 amino acids. V lost 4 bases to trimming and J lost 7 bases, with 23 bases between them. CDR1 and CDR2 (germline): LGHDT, YNNKEL (reference sequence). This TCR derives from a woman in her twenties or thirties with COVID-19, enrolled during active disease. Sequencing input: peripheral blood. The gene calls are TRBV3-1 (or the pseudogene TRBV3-2) and TRBJ2-7, with D possibly being TRBD2 (5 bases). CDR3 sequence reads: CASSRGWGEQESEQYF. CDR3 in DNA: TGTGCCAGCAGCCGAGGGTGGGGAGAACAAGAAAGTGAGCAGTACTTC.